These 12 T cell receptor beta chains were all obtained from the same sample, sequenced in a study of T cells in localized non-small cell lung cancer. Some clones are missing from TCRdb's copy, which holds only in-frame ones; the method was immunoSEQ multiplex PCR. The sample includes roughly 16,000 clones, approximately 85% of them seen just once. Sequences were derived from peripheral blood, sampled before any cancer treatment. The receptors shown here come from a female donor older than 55 with stage I squamous cell lung carcinoma.

This rearrangement joins TRBV7-2 to TRBJ2-3, with a weak D call TRBD2 (7 bases). V was clipped by 2 bases and J by 4 bases, with 13 bases between them. CDR1 and CDR2 from the germline V gene are SGHTA and FQGNSA. The CDR3 totals 15 residues. CDR3 amino acids: CASSLRGGFPDTQYF. CDR3 coding DNA: TGTGCCAGCAGCTTAAGGGGGGGGTTCCCAGATACGCAGTATTTT.

This chain connects TRBV7-2 to TRBJ1-2; a possible D gene is TRBD1 (5 bases). The CDR3 extends over 15 amino acids. V was trimmed by 0 bases and J by 4 bases, leaving 12 bases between them. CDR1 is SGHTA, CDR2 FQGNSA, per germline. CDR3 DNA: TGTGCCAGCAGCTTAGCGTACGGGGCAGGCTATGGCTACACCTTC. It is translated as CASSLAYGAGYGYTF.

The gene calls are TRBV30 and TRBJ2-1; D possibly corresponds to TRBD2 (6 bases). Trimming left V 4 bases short and J 6 bases short, with 19 bases between. The CDR3 has 15 amino acids. Looked up from germline, CDR1 is GTSNPN and CDR2 is SVGIG (reference sequence). CDR3 loop: CAWKWGGGVGNEQFF. In nucleotides, the CDR3 is TGTGCCTGGAAGTGGGGAGGAGGGGTGGGCAATGAGCAGTTCTTC.

The chain couples TRBV6-6 to TRBJ2-2; unclear D gene. Germline CDR1 and CDR2: MNHNY and SVGAGI (reference sequence). CDR3 length equals 16 residues. Trimming took 7 bases from V and 0 from J, leaving 15 bases between them. CDR3 nucleotide sequence: TGTGCCAGCATCCCGACCTTTACCGCGAACACCGGGGAGCTGTTTTTT. It codes for CASIPTFTANTGELFF.

The V call is TRBV6-6, the J call TRBJ1-5; D is unresolved. Germline V gene data show CDR1 as MNHNY and CDR2 as SVGAGI (reference sequence). Trimming cost V 1 base and J 0 bases, with 1 base left between them. The length of the CDR3 is 13 residues. CDR3 amino acids: CASSYYSNQPQHF. CDR3 DNA sequence: TGTGCCAGCAGTTACTATAGCAATCAGCCCCAGCATTTT.

The rearrangement links TRBV9 to TRBJ2-3; maybe TRBD2 (5 bases). Trimming left V 3 bases short and J 1 base short, with 9 bases between. This CDR3 has 14 amino acids. Per the germline V gene, CDR1 is SGDLS and CDR2 is YYNGEE. The CDR3: CASSADYRTDTQYF. DNA for the CDR3: TGTGCCAGCAGCGCAGACTACCGCACAGATACGCAGTATTTT.

This clone was found once. The chain employs TRBV2 and TRBJ2-5, with D unclear. CDR3 length: 15 amino acids. Trimming left V 1 base short and J 1 base short, with 10 bases between. The germline V gene encodes CDR1 SNHLY and CDR2 FYNNEI. CDR3 coding DNA: TGTGCCAGCAGTGAAGTCGAGGACGTCCAAGAGACCCAGTACTTC. Protein sequence: CASSEVEDVQETQYF.

This chain links TRBV5-6 with TRBJ2-5; TRBD1 is a possible D gene (5 bases). The germline V gene has CDR1 SGHDT and CDR2 YYEEEE. Between the trimmed V and J ends, which lost 3 bases and 5 bases, there was a span of 17 bases. CDR3 length equals 15 residues. The CDR3: CASSSLSGIGETQYF. As DNA, the CDR3 is TGTGCCAGCAGCTCCCTCTCAGGGATTGGGGAGACCCAGTACTTC.

V and J are TRBV11-2 and TRBJ2-4, with 10 bases fitting TRBD1. The CDR3 is 15 residues long. With V trimmed by 4 bases and J by 12 bases, 12 bases remained unmatched. Germline CDR1 is SGHAT and CDR2 is FQNNGV. This CDR3 is CASSSPGQGKPTQYF. The CDR3 bases are TGTGCCAGCAGCTCGCCGGGACAGGGGAAGCCTACTCAGTACTTC.

This sequence joins TRBV6-1 and TRBJ1-3, with D perhaps TRBD1 (6 bases). This CDR3 has 17 residues. Germline CDR1 reads MNHNS; CDR2 reads SASEGT. Trimming shortened V by 0 bases and J by 0 bases, and 12 bases separated the two germline ends. In nucleotides, the CDR3 is TGTGCCAGCAGTGAAGCCTTCGACAGGAGCTCTGGAAACACCATATATTTT. This translates into CASSEAFDRSSGNTIYF.

The chain joins TRBV4-1 to TRBJ2-5; maybe TRBD1 (7 bases). CDR1 is MGHRA and CDR2 is YSYEKL in the germline V gene. The CDR3 extends over 15 amino acids. Deletions cut 2 bases from V and 2 bases from J, with 12 bases between. This CDR3 reads CASSQRQGGQETQYF. CDR3 nucleotides: TGCGCCAGCAGCCAAAGGCAGGGGGGACAAGAGACCCAGTACTTC.

The chain combines TRBV6-1 with TRBJ2-1; TRBD2 matches 10 bases. The CDR3 has 17 amino acids. The ends lost 2 bases at V and 4 bases at J; junction bases unmatched: 8. Germline loops: CDR1 MNHNS, CDR2 SASEGT. Here the CDR3 reads CASSELRTSGRYNEQFF. In DNA form, the CDR3 reads TGTGCCAGCAGTGAACTCCGGACTAGCGGCCGGTACAATGAGCAGTTCTTC.